The sequence of this TCR beta chain was determined in a study of radiotherapy plus CTLA-4 blockade in lung cancer. Study-wide results and limits: Blood TCR clones of tumor origin expanded after radiotherapy plus ipilimumab. The authors reported that early blood T cell clone dynamics, with interferon-beta, best predicted response.

To note about this clone: Its antigen remains unknown.

Patients with chemo-refractory metastatic non-small-cell lung cancer received focal radiation plus CTLA-4 blockade with ipilimumab. The germline V gene encodes CDR1 MNHEY and CDR2 SVGAGI. The CDR3 loop spans 15 amino acids. The V gene end was trimmed by 2 bases and the J gene end by 7 bases; junction bases not matched to a gene: 6. Clones were sequenced by immunoSEQ multiplex PCR, and TCRdb holds only the in-frame ones, with some missing. The sample yields roughly 80,000 clones, 60% to 85% seen once. The rearrangement uses TRBV6-5 and TRBJ2-7; 12 bases are shared with TRBD1. The receptor comes from a human donor with non-small cell lung cancer who had a partial response to radiotherapy plus ipilimumab. Some clones in this sample may be carry-over from other donors' samples. The starting material was peripheral blood, obtained from a patient treated with radiotherapy plus ipilimumab. The CDR3 is CASSYLGTGGEEQYF. The CDR3, as DNA: TGTGCCAGCAGTTACCTCGGGACAGGGGGCGAAGAGCAGTACTTC.